A single sample is the source of the 29 T cell receptor beta chains below, sequenced in a study of a mutant IDH1 vaccine in newly diagnosed glioma. Time point indicated: baseline, week 1 (first vaccination visit). The treatment here: pre-vaccination baseline after standard-of-care therapy. This table comes from immunoSEQ multiplex PCR, and its TCRdb copy is limited to in-frame clones, with some not included. The data show about 38,000 clones, around 82% seen once. Sample: PBMCs, taken from a glioma patient treated with radiotherapy, temozolomide or both. These receptors were obtained from a man aged 40-49 years with glioma. Some clones in this sample may be carry-over from other donors' samples.

The CDR3 coding sequence is TGTGCCAGCAGCTTAGGATCGCCCGCGAATGGTTATGGCTACACCTTC. As protein: CASSLGSPANGYGYTF. The V gene is TRBV7-2, the J gene TRBJ1-2, with D hard to call. The germline V gene encodes CDR1 SGHTA and CDR2 FQGNSA. This CDR3 spans 16 amino acids. V was clipped by 1 base and J by 5 bases, with 17 bases between them.

The V call is TRBV7-2, the J call TRBJ1-2, with D tentatively TRBD1 (5 bases). V gave up 5 bases and J gave up 3 bases, with 13 bases separating them. CDR3 size: 14 residues. Germline V gene lookup returns CDR1 SGHTA and CDR2 FQGNSA. For the CDR3, the DNA is TGTGCCAGCAGCGAATCGACAGTGGACTATGGCTACACCTTC. Amino acid sequence: CASSESTVDYGYTF.

The chain couples TRBV7-2 to TRBJ1-3; D not certain. Trimming shortened V by 1 base and J by 0 bases, and 4 bases separated the two germline ends. This CDR3 is built from 14 residues. Germline V gene lookup returns CDR1 SGHTA and CDR2 FQGNSA. DNA for the CDR3: TGTGCCAGCAGCTTAGGGGGCTCTGGAAACACCATATATTTT. It translates to CASSLGGSGNTIYF.

V and J are TRBV5-6 and TRBJ1-2, with unresolved D. V lost 9 bases, J lost 4 bases, and 1 base lay in between. CDR3 length equals 8 residues. Per the germline V gene, CDR1 is SGHDT and CDR2 is YYEEEE. The CDR3 spells CAIYGYTF. The CDR3 DNA follows: TGTGCCATCTATGGCTACACCTTC.

The V and J genes are TRBV5-1 and TRBJ2-7; no clear D gene. The CDR3 sequence is 13 residues long. The germline CDR1 and CDR2 sequences are SGHRS and YFSETQ. V lost 4 bases to trimming and J lost 0 bases, with 8 bases between them. The CDR3 here is CASSMGNSYEQYF. CDR3 in DNA: TGCGCCAGCAGCATGGGTAACTCCTACGAGCAGTACTTC.

The chain carries TRBV1 and TRBJ2-3; the table names TRBD2, a call not compared with the DNA. TRBV1 is a recognized pseudogene. This CDR3 spans 18 amino acids. The CDR3 DNA sequence: TGCACCAGCAGCCAAGATCCCCTAGCGGGGGTAATTGAAGATACGCAGTATTTT. It encodes CTSSQDPLAGVIEDTQYF.

The rearrangement links TRBV5-4 to TRBJ1-1; weak D call: TRBD1 (5 bases). This CDR3 has 14 residues. V lost 4 bases and J lost 5, with 15 bases in between. Looked up from germline, CDR1 is SGHNT and CDR2 is YYREEE (reference sequence). For the CDR3, the DNA is TGTGCCAGCAGCGCGTCCAGGGAGGGGACTGAAGCTTTCTTT. Protein sequence: CASSASREGTEAFF.

V is TRBV30 and J is TRBJ1-2; perhaps TRBD1 as D (5 bases). Trimming cost V 0 bases and J 9 bases, with 11 bases left between them. CDR1 is GTSNPN and CDR2 is SVGIG in the germline V gene (reference sequence). The CDR3 loop spans 12 amino acids. The CDR3 reads CAWSVRGESYTF. CDR3 in DNA: TGTGCCTGGAGTGTACGGGGGGAAAGCTACACCTTC.

This chain links TRBV5-8 with TRBJ1-4; 9 bases are a match to TRBD1. CDR1 SGHTS and CDR2 YDEGEE come from the germline V gene. V shed 1 base, J shed 10 bases, and the junction held 8 bases outside the gene matches. The CDR3 contains 15 residues. CDR3 protein: CASSLTWDRVGKLFF. CDR3 in DNA: TGTGCCAGCAGCTTGACCTGGGACAGGGTCGGAAAACTGTTTTTT.

The chain joins TRBV5-1 to TRBJ2-3; TRBD2 matches at 9 bases. V shed 1 base and J 0 bases; nucleotides not matched to a gene: 6. This CDR3 region has 17 residues. The germline gives CDR1 SGHRS, CDR2 YFSETQ. The CDR3 sequence is CASSLTAGGPSTDTQYF. In nucleotides, the CDR3 is TGCGCCAGCAGCTTGACAGCGGGGGGACCTAGCACAGATACGCAGTATTTT.

The chain recombines TRBV6-5 with TRBJ2-1, with D possibly TRBD2 on 5 matching bases. The CDR3 covers 14 residues. CDR1 and CDR2 (germline): MNHEY, SVGAGI. V was cut by 0 bases and J by 4 bases, with 7 bases left in between. CDR3 amino acids: CASSYSPGYNEQFF. The CDR3 region has the DNA TGTGCCAGCAGTTACTCACCGGGGTACAATGAGCAGTTCTTC.

A single count supports this clone. The chain is built from TRBV27 and TRBJ2-7; no firm D call. Trimming took 6 bases from V and 4 from J, leaving 16 bases between them. The CDR3 runs 14 residues. Germline-derived CDR1 and CDR2 are MNHEY and SMNVEV (reference sequence). CDR3 coding DNA: TGTGCCAGCAGAGTCCGACCTAACGAGTACGAGCAGTACTTC. Its protein is CASRVRPNEYEQYF.

V gene TRBV25-1 combines with J gene TRBJ1-4, with D possibly being TRBD1 (5 bases). V lost 4 bases and J lost 1, with 10 bases in between. Germline CDR1 reads MGHDK; CDR2 reads SYGVNS. The CDR3 sequence is 15 residues long. The CDR3 here is CASSAQGGTNEKLFF. CDR3 DNA sequence: TGTGCCAGCAGTGCCCAGGGTGGAACTAATGAAAAACTGTTTTTT.

The chain employs TRBV7-9 and TRBJ2-3; the D gene is possibly TRBD2 (6 bases). V shed 4 bases and J shed 0 bases, with 14 bases lying between them. The CDR3 consists of 16 residues. Germline loops: CDR1 SEHNR, CDR2 FQNEAQ (reference sequence). The CDR3 is CASSSLGRGSTDTQYF. The CDR3 nucleotides read TGTGCCAGCAGCTCCCTCGGGCGGGGAAGCACAGATACGCAGTATTTT.

The V and J genes are TRBV29-1 and TRBJ2-3; D might be TRBD2 (7 bases). From germline, CDR1 is SQVTM and CDR2 ANQGSEA. The CDR3 has 16 amino acids. The V end was cut by 1 base, the J end by 0 bases, with 14 bases between. CDR3 region: CSVEGKGGVSTDTQYF. The CDR3 nucleotides are TGCAGCGTTGAAGGGAAGGGGGGGGTTAGCACAGATACGCAGTATTTT.

CDR3 sequence (DNA): TGTGCCAGTAGCCGAGGGGCAGGGGGCAACTATGGCTACACCTTC. It translates to CASSRGAGGNYGYTF. The chain links TRBV19 to TRBJ1-2; 8 bases agree with TRBD1. V was pared by 6 bases and J by 2 bases, with 8 bases of the junction left unmatched. This CDR3 is built from 15 residues. Germline lookup yields CDR1 LNHDA and CDR2 SQIVND (reference sequence).

The chain is built from TRBV4-1 and TRBJ1-5; D might be TRBD1 (6 bases). The length of the CDR3 is 16 residues. Germline V lookup: CDR1 MGHRA, CDR2 YSYEKL. The ends were cut back, 2 bases at V and 0 bases at J, with 11 bases in the middle. CDR3 amino acids: CASSQTGQSSNQPQHF. CDR3 in DNA: TGCGCCAGCAGCCAAACCGGACAGAGTAGCAATCAGCCCCAGCATTTT.

The V call is TRBV6-5, the J call TRBJ1-2; 8 nucleotides line up with TRBD1. This CDR3 spans 15 amino acids. Germline CDR1 and CDR2: MNHEY and SVGAGI. Germline trimming cut 2 bases from V and 7 bases from J; bases unmatched to any gene: 9. This CDR3 is CASSYAPGGLLGYTF. The CDR3 nucleotides read TGTGCCAGCAGTTACGCACCAGGGGGCCTACTTGGCTACACCTTC.

The V gene is TRBV5-1, the J gene TRBJ2-1, with 11 bases fitting TRBD2. Germline V gene sequence: CDR1 SGHRS, CDR2 YFSETQ. V shed 0 bases and J 9 bases; nucleotides not matched to a gene: 5. The CDR3 runs 15 residues. The CDR3 sequence is CASSLAASGGFEQFF. CDR3 bases: TGCGCCAGCAGCTTGGCTGCTAGCGGGGGGTTTGAGCAGTTCTTC.

In its sample, this clone was seen a few times. The genes are TRBV6-6 and TRBJ1-5; a weak D match, TRBD1 (5 bases). The V end lost 5 bases, the J end lost 12 bases, and 11 bases lay between the germline ends. In germline, CDR1 is MNHNY, CDR2 SVGAGI (reference sequence). This CDR3 spans 11 amino acids. CDR3 coding DNA: TGTGCCAGCAGTCACGACAGAGACCAGCATTTT. Protein product: CASSHDRDQHF.

The chain is built from TRBV5-4 and TRBJ1-6; TRBD1 matches at 9 bases. CDR1 is SGHNT, CDR2 YYREEE, per germline (reference sequence). The trim removed 4 bases at V and 4 bases at J, leaving 12 bases unmatched. The CDR3 covers 18 residues. CDR3 loop: CASSKGQGPALYNSPLHF. In DNA form, the CDR3 reads TGTGCCAGCAGCAAGGGACAGGGCCCAGCTTTATATAATTCACCCCTCCACTTT. Based on the CDR3 plus reference TRBV5-4 and TRBJ1-6, the full variable domain is ETGVTQSPTHLIKTRGQQVTLRCSSQSGHNTVSWYQQALGQGPQFIFQYYREEENGRGNFPPRFSGLQFPNYSSELNVNALELDDSALYLCASSKGQGPALYNSPLHFGNGTRLTVT.

The count of this clone is one. The V call is TRBV5-4, the J call TRBJ1-2; D call uncertain. The V gene's germline CDR1 is SGHNT and CDR2 YYREEE (reference sequence). Trimming removed 4 bases at V and 5 bases at J, with 15 bases between. CDR3 length equals 14 residues. The CDR3 here is CASSLRGMVYGYTF. CDR3 in DNA: TGTGCCAGCAGCCTGAGAGGAATGGTATATGGCTACACCTTC.

The rearrangement links TRBV6-5 to TRBJ2-2, with D possibly being TRBD1 (5 bases). From germline, CDR1 is MNHEY and CDR2 SVGAGI. This CDR3 contains 14 residues. The V end was cut by 5 bases, the J end by 3 bases, with 10 bases between. The CDR3 DNA reads TGTGCCAGCAGTGATCGACAGTACACCGGGGAGCTGTTTTTT. As protein: CASSDRQYTGELFF.

This clone appeared a few times. The chain has TRBV7-9 and TRBJ2-7; D perhaps matches TRBD1 (6 bases). CDR1 is SEHNR and CDR2 is FQNEAQ in the germline V gene (reference sequence). This CDR3 contains 16 residues. Between the trimmed V and J ends, which lost 4 bases and 5 bases, there was a span of 21 bases. CDR3 DNA sequence: TGTGCCAGCAGCTCGAAACTCGACAGGCAGCCGCACGAGCAGTACTTC. The encoded protein is CASSSKLDRQPHEQYF.

This clone showed up just a few times. The V call is TRBV6-1, the J call TRBJ1-1, with no clear D. This CDR3 comprises 15 residues. The V end was cut by 6 bases, the J end by 6 bases, with 20 bases between. From germline, CDR1 is MNHNS and CDR2 SASEGT. This chain's CDR3 is CASSDAPTIRPEAFF. In DNA form, the CDR3 reads TGTGCCAGCAGCGACGCTCCCACAATTCGTCCTGAAGCTTTCTTT.

The chain has TRBV4-3 and TRBJ1-2; unclear D gene. CDR3 length equals 15 residues. The V end lost 0 bases, the J end lost 3 bases, and 11 bases lay between the germline ends. The germline V gene encodes CDR1 LGHNA and CDR2 YSLEER. The CDR3 DNA follows: TGCGCCAGCAGCCAAGACCCCTCGAAACACTATGGCTACACCTTC. Translating gives CASSQDPSKHYGYTF.

The rearrangement joins TRBV10-3 to TRBJ2-1, with TRBD2 matching 7 bases. Germline-derived CDR1 and CDR2 are ENHRY and SYGVKD. The CDR3 is 14 residues long. J lost 1 base, V lost 10 bases, and 7 bases had no gene match. The CDR3 coding sequence is TGTGCCACCGCAGCGGGGACGTCCTACAATGAGCAGTTCTTC. Translation gives CATAAGTSYNEQFF.

This clone was seen more than once but under ten times. The gene calls are TRBV6-5 and TRBJ1-3; D unresolved. V dropped 6 bases and J dropped 5 bases, with 11 bases sitting between them. Germline V gene sequence: CDR1 MNHEY, CDR2 SVGAGI. CDR3 size: 13 residues. This CDR3 is CASSPPGRNTIYF. The CDR3 DNA reads TGTGCCAGCAGCCCCCCGGGCAGAAACACCATATATTTT.

This chain joins TRBV10-3 and TRBJ1-5, with D perhaps TRBD1 (6 bases). Germline CDR1 ENHRY, CDR2 SYGVKD. This CDR3 is built from 16 residues. Trimming took 1 base from V and 6 from J, leaving 16 bases between them. CDR3 region: CAISEWEAGEGQPQHF. In DNA, the CDR3 is TGTGCCATCAGTGAGTGGGAGGCAGGGGAGGGTCAGCCCCAGCATTTT.